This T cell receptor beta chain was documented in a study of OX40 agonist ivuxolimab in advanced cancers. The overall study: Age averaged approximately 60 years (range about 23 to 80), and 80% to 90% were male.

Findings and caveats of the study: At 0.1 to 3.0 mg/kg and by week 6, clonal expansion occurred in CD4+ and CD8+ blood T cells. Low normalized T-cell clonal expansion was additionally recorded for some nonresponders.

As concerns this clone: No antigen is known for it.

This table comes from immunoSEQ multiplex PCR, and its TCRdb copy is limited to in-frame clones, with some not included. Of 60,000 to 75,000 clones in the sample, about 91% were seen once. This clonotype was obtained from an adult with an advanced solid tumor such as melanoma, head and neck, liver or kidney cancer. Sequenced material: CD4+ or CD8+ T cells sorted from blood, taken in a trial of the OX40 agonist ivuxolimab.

Here the CDR3 DNA reads TGTGCCAGCAGTCCCCGACAGGCCGCCTACAATGAGCAGTTCTTC. Its protein is CASSPRQAAYNEQFF. The chain joins TRBV27 to TRBJ2-1; weak D call: TRBD1 (6 bases). The CDR3 totals 15 residues. The germline V gene encodes CDR1 MNHEY and CDR2 SMNVEV (reference sequence). Trimming left V 5 bases short and J 2 bases short, with 13 bases between.